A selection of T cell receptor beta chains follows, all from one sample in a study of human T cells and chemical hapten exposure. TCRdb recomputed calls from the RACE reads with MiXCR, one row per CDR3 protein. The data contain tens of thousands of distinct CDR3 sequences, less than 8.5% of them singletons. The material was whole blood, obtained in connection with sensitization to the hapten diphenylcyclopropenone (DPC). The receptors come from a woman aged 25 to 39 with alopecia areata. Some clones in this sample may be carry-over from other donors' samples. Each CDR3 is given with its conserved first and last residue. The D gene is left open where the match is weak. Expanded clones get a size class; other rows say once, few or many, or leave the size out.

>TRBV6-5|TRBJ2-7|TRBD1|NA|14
CASSLDREGGEQYF
TGTGCCAGCAGTTTAGACAGGGAAGGTGGCGAGCAGTACTTC
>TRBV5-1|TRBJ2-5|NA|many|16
CASSPRTDRRQETQYF
TGCGCCAGCAGCCCCCGAACCGACAGGAGACAAGAGACCCAGTACTTC
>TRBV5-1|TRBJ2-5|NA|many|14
CASVGVGKVATQYF
TGCGCCAGCGTCGGAGTCGGAAAGGTAGCGACCCAGTACTTC
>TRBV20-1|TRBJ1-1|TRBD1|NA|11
CSAFQGGEAFF
TGCAGTGCTTTTCAGGGGGGTGAAGCTTTCTTT
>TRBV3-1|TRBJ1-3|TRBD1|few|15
CASSPSTGTGNTIYF
TGTGCCAGCAGCCCTTCGACAGGGACTGGAAACACCATATATTTT
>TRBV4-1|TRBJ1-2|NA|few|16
CASSQVIEDSNYGYTF
TGCGCCAGCAGCCAAGTTATCGAGGACAGTAACTATGGCTACACCTTC
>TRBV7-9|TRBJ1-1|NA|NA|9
CARTDSAFF
TGTGCCAGAACCGATAGTGCTTTCTTT
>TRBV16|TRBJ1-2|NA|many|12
CASSQGSGGYTF
TGTGCCAGCAGCCAAGGATCAGGTGGCTACACCTTC
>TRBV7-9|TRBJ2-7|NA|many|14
CASSSVVSSYEQYF
TGTGCCAGCAGCTCCGTCGTGTCCTCCTACGAGCAGTACTTC
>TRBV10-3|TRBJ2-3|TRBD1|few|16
CAISDQRQGAIYTQYF
TGTGCCATCAGTGACCAAAGACAGGGGGCTATATATACGCAGTATTTT
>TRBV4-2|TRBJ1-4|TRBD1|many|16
CASSQESGTGGEKLFF
TGTGCCAGCAGCCAAGAAAGCGGGACAGGGGGCGAAAAACTGTTTTTT
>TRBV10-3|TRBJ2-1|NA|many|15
CAISGTPPGSDEQFF
TGTGCCATCAGCGGGACGCCCCCGGGTTCGGATGAGCAGTTCTTC
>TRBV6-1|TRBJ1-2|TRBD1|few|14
CASGDRGLNYGYTF
TGTGCCAGCGGGGACAGGGGGCTAAACTATGGCTACACCTTC
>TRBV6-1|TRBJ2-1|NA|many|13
CASRLPNNNEQFF
TGTGCCAGCAGATTACCTAATAACAATGAGCAGTTCTTC
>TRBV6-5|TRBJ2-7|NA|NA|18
CASSYRPVRRGSSYEQYF
TGTGCCAGCAGTTACCGCCCCGTGAGGAGGGGAAGCTCCTACGAGCAGTACTTC
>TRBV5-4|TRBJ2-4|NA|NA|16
CASSDEGGYLGNIQYF
TGTGCCAGCTCCGACGAGGGGGGTTATTTGGGAAACATTCAGTACTTC
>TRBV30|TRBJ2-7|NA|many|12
CAWSPGGYEQYF
TGTGCCTGGAGTCCCGGGGGCTACGAGCAGTACTTC
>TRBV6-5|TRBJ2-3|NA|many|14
CASKGSRVVDTQYF
TGTGCCAGCAAGGGAAGCAGGGTCGTAGATACGCAGTATTTT
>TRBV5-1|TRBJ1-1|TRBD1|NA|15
CASSIGQGVSAEAFF
TGCGCCAGCAGCATAGGACAGGGGGTAAGCGCTGAAGCTTTCTTT
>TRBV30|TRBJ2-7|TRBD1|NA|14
CAWSPMTGPYEQYF
TGTGCCTGGAGTCCGATGACAGGGCCCTACGAGCAGTACTTC
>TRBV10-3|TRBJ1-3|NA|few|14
CAISGGASGNTIYF
TGTGCCATCAGTGGAGGGGCGTCTGGAAACACCATATATTTT
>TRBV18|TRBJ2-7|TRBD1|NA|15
CASSPGQQSSYEQYF
TGTGCCAGCTCACCGGGACAGCAGAGCTCCTACGAGCAGTACTTC
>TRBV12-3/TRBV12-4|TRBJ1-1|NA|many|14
CASSAGQSGTEAFF
TGTGCCAGCAGTGCTGGACAGTCGGGGACTGAAGCTTTCTTT
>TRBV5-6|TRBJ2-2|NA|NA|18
CASSLGGSLLGNTGELFF
TGTGCCAGCAGCTTGGGAGGCAGCCTACTAGGGAACACCGGGGAGCTGTTTTTT
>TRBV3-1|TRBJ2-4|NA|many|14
CASSQDIVAGVQYF
TGTGCCAGCAGCCAAGATATAGTAGCCGGGGTTCAGTACTTC
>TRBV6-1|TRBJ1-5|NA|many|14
CASRLDTRNQPQHF
TGTGCCAGCCGATTGGACACGCGCAATCAGCCCCAGCATTTT
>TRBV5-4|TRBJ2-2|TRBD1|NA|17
CASSSWTGATNTGELFF
TGTGCCAGCAGCTCGTGGACAGGGGCGACGAACACCGGGGAGCTGTTTTTT
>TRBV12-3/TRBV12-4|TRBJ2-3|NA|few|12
CASSLSADWLDF
TGTGCCAGCAGTTTATCGGCGGACTGGCTGGATTTT
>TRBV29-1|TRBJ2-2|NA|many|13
CSVERENTGELFF
TGCAGCGTTGAGAGAGAGAACACCGGGGAGCTGTTTTTT
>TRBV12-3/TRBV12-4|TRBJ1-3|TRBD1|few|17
CASSYHDRANSGNTIYF
TGTGCCAGCAGTTATCACGACAGGGCAAACTCTGGAAACACCATATATTTT
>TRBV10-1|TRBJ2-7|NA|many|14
CATGTGTDSYEQYF
TGCGCCACAGGAACCGGGACGGACTCCTACGAGCAGTACTTC
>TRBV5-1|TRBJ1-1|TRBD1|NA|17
CASSLHTGGTLNTEAFF
TGCGCCAGCAGCTTACACACAGGGGGTACACTTAACACTGAAGCTTTCTTT
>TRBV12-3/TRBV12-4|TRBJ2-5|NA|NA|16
CASSLAFAGQRETQYF
TGTGCCAGCAGTTTAGCGTTCGCGGGGCAGCGGGAGACCCAGTACTTC
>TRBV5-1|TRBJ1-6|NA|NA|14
CASSPQGYNSPLHF
TGCGCCAGCAGCCCACAGGGCTATAATTCACCCCTCCACTTT
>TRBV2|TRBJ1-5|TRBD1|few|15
CASSEADRRNQPQHF
TGTGCCAGCAGTGAAGCGGACAGGAGAAATCAGCCCCAGCATTTT
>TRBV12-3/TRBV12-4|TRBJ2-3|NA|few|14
CASSLDPSTDTQYF
TGTGCCAGCAGTTTAGACCCGAGCACAGATACGCAGTATTTT
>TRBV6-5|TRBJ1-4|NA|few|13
CASRRGANEKLFF
TGTGCCAGCAGACGGGGGGCAAATGAAAAACTGTTTTTT
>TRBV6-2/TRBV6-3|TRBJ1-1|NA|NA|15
CASSYRSARDTEAFF
TGTGCCAGCAGTTACCGGAGCGCCCGCGACACTGAAGCTTTCTTT
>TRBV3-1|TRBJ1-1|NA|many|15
CASSWTVEMNTEAFF
TGTGCCAGCAGCTGGACAGTGGAGATGAACACTGAAGCTTTCTTT
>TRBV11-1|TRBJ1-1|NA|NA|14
CASSLFSPYTEAFF
TGTGCCAGCAGCTTATTTTCACCGTACACTGAAGCTTTCTTT
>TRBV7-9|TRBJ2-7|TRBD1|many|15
CASSLPRDSPYEQYF
TGTGCCAGCAGTTTGCCCCGGGACAGTCCGTACGAGCAGTACTTC
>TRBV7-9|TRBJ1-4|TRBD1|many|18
CASSPDYRYRGRNEKLFF
TGTGCCAGCAGCCCCGACTACCGCTACAGGGGTAGGAATGAAAAACTGTTTTTT
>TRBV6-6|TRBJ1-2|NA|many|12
CASRPGEGGYTF
TGTGCCAGCAGGCCGGGGGAGGGCGGCTACACCTTC
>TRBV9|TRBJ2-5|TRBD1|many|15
CASSATGAPQETQYF
TGTGCCAGCAGCGCGACAGGGGCTCCACAAGAGACCCAGTACTTC
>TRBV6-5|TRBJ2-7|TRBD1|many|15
CASSSGTVNSYEQYF
TGTGCCAGCAGCTCAGGGACAGTAAACTCCTACGAGCAGTACTTC
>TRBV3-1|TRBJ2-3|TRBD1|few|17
CASSQLRGTGETDTQYF
TGTGCCAGCAGCCAGCTACGTGGGACAGGGGAGACAGATACGCAGTATTTT
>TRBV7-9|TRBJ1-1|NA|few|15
CASSLVGGGHTEAFF
TGTGCCAGCAGTTTAGTGGGTGGGGGGCACACTGAAGCTTTCTTT
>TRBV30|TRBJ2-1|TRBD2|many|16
CAWSTPLAGGYNEQFF
TGTGCCTGGAGTACACCATTAGCGGGGGGTTACAATGAGCAGTTCTTC
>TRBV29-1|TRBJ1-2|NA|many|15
CSVEVRGAPNYGYTF
TGCAGCGTTGAAGTCCGGGGCGCTCCTAACTATGGCTACACCTTC
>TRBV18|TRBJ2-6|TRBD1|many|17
CASSTLNRGTGANVLTF
TGTGCCAGCTCAACCTTAAACAGGGGGACTGGGGCCAACGTCCTGACTTTC
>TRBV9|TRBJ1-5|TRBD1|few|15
CASSATGGLDQPQHF
TGTGCCAGCAGCGCAACAGGGGGCTTAGATCAGCCCCAGCATTTT
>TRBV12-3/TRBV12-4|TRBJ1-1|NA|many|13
CASSFRETTEAFF
TGTGCCAGCAGTTTCCGGGAAACCACTGAAGCTTTCTTT
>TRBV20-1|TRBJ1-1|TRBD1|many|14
CSARDRTGGVGAFF
TGCAGTGCTAGAGACAGGACAGGGGGCGTTGGAGCTTTCTTT
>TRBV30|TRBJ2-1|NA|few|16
CAWSRTVGVGYNEQFF
TGTGCCTGGAGTCGAACAGTAGGGGTGGGGTACAATGAGCAGTTCTTC
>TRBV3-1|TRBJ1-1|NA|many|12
CASSWGNTEAFF
TGTGCCAGCAGCTGGGGGAACACTGAAGCTTTCTTT
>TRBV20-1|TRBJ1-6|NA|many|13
CSARNSYNSPLHF
TGCAGTGCTAGAAACAGCTATAATTCACCCCTCCACTTT
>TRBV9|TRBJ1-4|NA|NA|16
CASSAGSTATNEKLFF
TGTGCCAGCAGCGCCGGATCAACCGCAACTAATGAAAAACTGTTTTTT
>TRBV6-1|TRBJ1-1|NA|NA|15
CASSEAAGVNTEAFF
TGTGCCAGCAGTGAAGCGGCAGGAGTGAACACTGAAGCTTTCTTT